This TCR beta chain was recorded in a study of shared clonotypes between healthy human individuals. There are 14 residues in the CDR3. The V and J ends lost 0 bases and 4 bases, in that order; junction bases with no gene match: 1. Germline CDR1 GTSNPN, CDR2 SVGIG (reference sequence). Several immunoSEQ plates received, in even portions, the genomic DNA of each subset. TCRdb keeps only in-frame clones here, not all; method: immunoSEQ multiplex PCR. Of nearly 500,000 clones in the sample, about three quarters are singletons; the top ten hold roughly 13%. The source is a woman in her 40s in good health. Some clones in this sample may be carry-over from other donors' samples. The specimen sequenced was PBMCs. The J gene is TRBJ2-5, the V gene TRBV30; 11 nucleotides align to TRBD2. The CDR3 DNA reads as TGTGCCTGGAGTGTCCTAGCGGGAGGAGAGACCCAGTACTTC. Residues: CAWSVLAGGETQYF.